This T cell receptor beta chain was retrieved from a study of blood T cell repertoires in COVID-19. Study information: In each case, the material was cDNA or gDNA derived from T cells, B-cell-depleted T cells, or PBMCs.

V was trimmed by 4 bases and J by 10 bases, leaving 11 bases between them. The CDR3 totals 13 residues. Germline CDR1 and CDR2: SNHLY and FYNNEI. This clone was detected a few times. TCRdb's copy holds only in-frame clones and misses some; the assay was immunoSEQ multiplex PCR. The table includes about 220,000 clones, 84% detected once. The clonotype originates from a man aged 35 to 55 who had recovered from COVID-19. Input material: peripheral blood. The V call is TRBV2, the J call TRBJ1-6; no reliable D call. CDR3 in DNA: TGTGCCAGCAGTGTCCGGGCGGGATCACCCCTCCACTTT. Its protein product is CASSVRAGSPLHF.